Given below is one T cell receptor beta chain in context. There are many counts of this clonotype. Its antigen remains unidentified. Base quality data are lacking; no much larger clone is found one base away. The data stem from a study of T cells in Graves' hyperthyroidism and ophthalmopathy (dated by TCRdb to the late 2010s). With respect to the entire study: Peripheral blood was sampled at the time of initial diagnosis, prior to any treatment. To identify TCR V-J signatures that set the groups apart, the researchers used a discovery cohort of 100 patients, made up of roughly 40 with Graves' ophthalmopathy and some 55 with stable Graves' hyperthyroidism. An independent validation cohort of 18 to 20 hyperthyroidism patients and approximately 17 patients who later progressed to ophthalmopathy tested prospective prediction of ophthalmopathy. The roughly 100 discovery patients were randomly split 7:3 into training and test sets. In addition, the study compared T-cell repertoires in thyroid tissue and in blood from five to seven Graves' hyperthyroidism patients. Following sampling, methimazole starting at 30 mg daily was given to hyperthyroidism patients, and high-dose intravenous methylprednisolone was given to ophthalmopathy patients. According to the paper, TCR Vbeta CDR3 sequencing was carried out on roughly 130 peripheral blood samples, which came from about 45 ophthalmopathy, 80 or so hyperthyroidism and some 17 progressor patients.

The full study reports these points: No statistical method was used to set the sample size in advance, and investigators knew the group allocation. Blood samples also contained most of the expanded thyroid clonotypes (frequency above 0.001), which suggests that blood repertoires may reflect thyroid immune responses. In cross-validation, a model built on a 13 V-J signature told ophthalmopathy apart from stable hyperthyroidism with under 90% sensitivity and about 81% specificity, and in testing the same model reached 80%/75%. In validation, the model predicted progression to ophthalmopathy with around 71% sensitivity and over 72% specificity, a median of about 6.7 months before onset.

TCR beta CDR3 regions were amplified from RNA transcripts. The first round of RT-PCR for the TCR CDR3 was performed with the HTBI primer set and the Qiagen OneStep RT-PCR kit. The libraries were constructed in a second round of multiplex PCR and then size-selected and purified. The libraries were sequenced on an Illumina HiSeq2000 using paired-end 100 bp reads. In the original analysis: SOAPnuke was used to process the raw data, with reads discarded if the reads contained adapters or uncalled bases, had a mean Phred below 15, or lacked an exact constant-primer or identifier match. COPE v1.2.5 was used to merge the high-quality paired reads, and each unique nucleotide sequence was defined as a clonotype. Clonotypes were aligned to IMGT TRBV, TRBD and TRBJ reference segments using MiTCR v1.1. The analysis included only V-J combinations with a frequency above 0.0001, which together covered roughly 99% of the repertoires. A TCS score was defined as the ratio of F50 (clonal expansion) to E x V (chaos), with BLOSUM62-based TCRdist applied between CDR3 peptides within each V-J. Welch's t-statistics and random forest reduced 500 to 550 V-J features to 10 to 15, which were used in a naive Bayes classifier (R e1071). TCRdb reprocessing: public reads trimmed at Q25 with fastp, clones called with MiXCR, in-frame beta chains kept. Every distinct CDR3 protein forms one entry, paired with its most common genes and DNA. The V and J calls follow TCRdb's processing rather than the paper's. In all, the sample holds hundreds of thousands of distinct CDR3 sequences, and around 14% of those were seen once. The top ten clonotypes cover 9.2% of the sample.

A patient counted as having stable Graves' hyperthyroidism if no progression to ophthalmopathy occurred over 18 months of follow-up. Hyperthyroidism patients were newly diagnosed, had a disease duration of under 2 months, and were aged 18 to 65 years. Patients with uncontrolled infections, other autoimmune diseases, pregnancy or lactation were excluded. Diagnoses were based on clinical symptoms, serum thyroxine and TRAb, thyroid ultrasound and orbital computed tomography. PBMCs were separated from around 9.1 ml of fresh peripheral blood using Ficoll-Paque density gradient centrifugation. Total RNA was extracted with Trizol reagent, and quality was checked on an Agilent 2100 Bioanalyzer. This TCR was sampled from a woman aged 18-29 years with Graves' hyperthyroidism. The sample comprised blood.

The CDR3 has the sequence CASGRTNTEAFF. The nucleotide sequence reads as follows: TGTGCCAGCGGACGGACGAACACTGAAGCTTTCTTT. This sequence uses TRBV12-3 or TRBV12-4 and TRBJ1-1; the D gene assignment is ambiguous. The CDR3 sequence holds 12 residues, the cysteine and phenylalanine included. Here the CDR3 DNA is all that survives: 36 bases in frame from base 1. V is reduced by 8 bases and J by 1 base, leaving a spacing of 8 bases between them.